These 3 T cell receptor beta chains came from one sample sequenced in a study of Ad26.COV2.S vaccination and SARS-CoV-2 variants. Using immunoSEQ multiplex PCR, the repertoire was profiled, and TCRdb retains in-frame clones only, with some absent. The sample lists some 290,000 clones, roughly 86% occurring once. The treatment was: some 20 received Ad26.COV2.S at low or high dose, single or two shots; about 5 received placebo; per-sample allocation not given. Sampling took place 63 days after the first vaccine or placebo injection. Sequencing used peripheral blood, obtained in a trial of Ad26.COV2.S vaccine versus placebo. Every receptor here comes from a person aged 18 to 65 who received the Ad26.COV2.S COVID-19 vaccine or a placebo.

This clone was seen only a few times. V and J are TRBV9 and TRBJ1-4; D unclear. Germline CDR1 is SGDLS and CDR2 is YYNGEE. The CDR3 consists of 16 residues. Trimming stripped 4 bases from V and 8 bases from J, with 21 bases between. The CDR3 here is CASSPGDRGGREKLFF. CDR3 DNA sequence: TGTGCCAGCAGCCCCGGAGATCGGGGAGGAAGGGAAAAACTGTTTTTT.

This clone was observed a few times. The chain joins TRBV6-2 or TRBV6-3 to TRBJ1-5; no firm D call. CDR1 MNHEY and CDR2 SVGEGT come from the germline V gene. The CDR3 runs to 13 residues. V was pared by 6 bases and J by 0 bases, with 6 bases between. CDR3 protein: CASSRYSNQPQHF. As DNA, the CDR3 is TGTGCCAGCAGCCGTTATAGCAATCAGCCCCAGCATTTT.

This sequence joins TRBV25-1 and TRBJ2-3; D is perhaps TRBD1 or TRBD2 (6 bases each). This CDR3 contains 14 residues. In germline, CDR1 is MGHDK, CDR2 SYGVNS. Trimming shortened V by 7 bases and J by 5 bases, and 16 bases separated the two germline ends. CDR3: CASKGGQAGDTQYF. The CDR3 DNA reads TGTGCCAGCAAGGGGGGACAAGCGGGAGATACGCAGTATTTT.